The rows below give T cell receptor beta chains drawn from one sample of a study of identical twins. TCRdb analysed the 5' RACE reads with MiXCR anew, one entry per CDR3 protein. Of under 250,000 distinct CDR3 sequences listed, less than 9.5% were seen once; the top ten hold 5% to 6.5%. Material: memory (CD45RO+) T cells sorted from blood. These TCRs come from a woman younger than 35 in good health. CDR3s include the opening cysteine and the closing phenylalanine or tryptophan. The D gene is left open where the match is weak. The size of a clone is reported for some rows only, either as once, few or many, or as a class for expanded clones.

TGTGCCAGCAGCCAACGGAGGGCCTCTTACAATGAGCAGTTCTTC	CASSQRRASYNEQFF	TRBV3-1	TRBJ2-1	.	.
TGCAGCGTTGCAGGGGGCGGTTATGGCTACACCTTC	CSVAGGGYGYTF	TRBV29-1	TRBJ1-2	few	TRBD1
TGTGCCATCAATGACCGGGGGGCGCCCAATGAGCAGTTCTTC	CAINDRGAPNEQFF	TRBV10-3	TRBJ2-1	few	.
TGTGCCAGCAGCGTGGGAAGCTCCTACGAGCAGTACTTC	CASSVGSSYEQYF	TRBV9	TRBJ2-7	few	.
TGTGCCAGCAGCCAGTGGCCTCCCTGGGGGGAGCTGTTTTTT	CASSQWPPWGELFF	TRBV3-1	TRBJ2-2	few	.
TGTGCCAGCAGAAGTGGACAGGGATCCTACAATGAGCAGTTCTTC	CASRSGQGSYNEQFF	TRBV5-8	TRBJ2-1	many	TRBD1
TGTGCCAGCAGCCTCGGGACAGGCATCCACGAGCAGTACTTC	CASSLGTGIHEQYF	TRBV7-9	TRBJ2-7	many	TRBD1
TGTGCCAGCAGTTCGGACGTTGCTAACTATGGCTACACCTTC	CASSSDVANYGYTF	TRBV6-9	TRBJ1-2	few	.
TGTGCCACCAGTGATTCCGGACTAGCGGGAGGCCAAGAGACCCAGTACTTC	CATSDSGLAGGQETQYF	TRBV24-1	TRBJ2-5	few	TRBD2
TGTGCCAGCATCTTTGGGGGGACAGGTGAAGCTTTCTTT	CASIFGGTGEAFF	TRBV5-5	TRBJ1-1	few	TRBD1
TGTGCTAGTGGTTTGGTGATTACTAGCGGACACAATGAGCAGTTCTTC	CASGLVITSGHNEQFF	TRBV12-5	TRBJ2-1	few	TRBD2
TGTGCCAGCTCACCACAGGACAGGAGTTCACCCCTCCACTTT	CASSPQDRSSPLHF	TRBV18	TRBJ1-6	.	TRBD1
TGTGCCAGCAGTTCGTGGCGACTAGCGGAGACCCAGTACTTC	CASSSWRLAETQYF	TRBV12-3/TRBV12-4	TRBJ2-5	many	TRBD2
TGTGCCAGCAGCTTAGACCTCAGGACTCCAGGCTACACCTTC	CASSLDLRTPGYTF	TRBV11-2	TRBJ1-2	.	.
TGTGCCAGCAGCAGTAGTTGGGGGAGGGCCGACAGAAATACGCAGTATTTT	CASSSSWGRADRNTQYF	TRBV7-2	TRBJ2-3	few	TRBD2
TGTGCCAGCAGCGTTCAGCGGGAGTCTTATGAGCAGTTCTTC	CASSVQRESYEQFF	TRBV7-2	TRBJ2-1	many	TRBD2
TGCAGTGCTAGAGAGATACAAGAGACCCAGTACTTC	CSAREIQETQYF	TRBV20-1	TRBJ2-5	few	.
TGTGCCAGCAGCTTAGCCGATCAGCCCCAGCATTTT	CASSLADQPQHF	TRBV7-2	TRBJ1-5	few	.
TGTGCCAGCAGTCCACTCCTAAGACTAGCGGAAAAAAACATTCAGTACTTC	CASSPLLRLAEKNIQYF	TRBV27	TRBJ2-4	few	TRBD2
TGTGCCATCAGTGAGTTCGGGACAGGGGTCGATGGGGCCAACGTCCTGACTTTC	CAISEFGTGVDGANVLTF	TRBV10-3	TRBJ2-6	.	TRBD1
TGTGCCAGCAGTAACCGGGACAGGGTGGATGAGCAGTTCTTC	CASSNRDRVDEQFF	TRBV6-5	TRBJ2-1	.	TRBD1
TGTGCCAGCAGCGTAAGAGGGGGCACCTACGAGCAGTACTTC	CASSVRGGTYEQYF	TRBV9	TRBJ2-7	.	TRBD1
TGCAGCGTGACCCTTCCGGGACGGCTAACCAATGAGCAGTTCTTC	CSVTLPGRLTNEQFF	TRBV29-1	TRBJ2-1	many	.
TGTGCCATCACCCTCGACAGCCAGGGGCCCTATGGCTACACCTTC	CAITLDSQGPYGYTF	TRBV10-3	TRBJ1-2	many	.
TGCAGTGCTAGAATACAGACAGGGGACTTCGGAGAGCAGTACTTC	CSARIQTGDFGEQYF	TRBV20-1	TRBJ2-7	.	TRBD1
TGCAGTGCTAGAAGGGGTAGCGGGACCTACGAGCAGTACTTC	CSARRGSGTYEQYF	TRBV20-1	TRBJ2-7	.	TRBD2
TGCAGTGCCTCCTTAGGGACCTCTAACTATGGCTACACCTTC	CSASLGTSNYGYTF	TRBV20-1	TRBJ1-2	few	.
TGTGCCAGCTCACCACCTTGGACAGGAGTTGAAGCTTTCTTT	CASSPPWTGVEAFF	TRBV18	TRBJ1-1	.	TRBD1
TGTGCCAGTCAGGAGTCGAACACTGAAGCTTTCTTT	CASQESNTEAFF	TRBV6-1	TRBJ1-1	many	.
TGTGCCACCAGTGGCGCTAGCGGGGGCACAGATACGCAGTATTTT	CATSGASGGTDTQYF	TRBV24-1	TRBJ2-3	many	TRBD2
TGTGCCACCGGTCGGTTCTACAATGAGCAGTTCTTC	CATGRFYNEQFF	TRBV6-6	TRBJ2-1	.	.
TGCAGTGCTACCGGGACAGGGAATAATGAGCAGTTCTTC	CSATGTGNNEQFF	TRBV20-1	TRBJ2-1	few	TRBD1
TGCGCCAGCAGCGGTAGGATGTACGAGCAGTACTTC	CASSGRMYEQYF	TRBV5-1	TRBJ2-7	many	.
TGTGCCAGTAGTCGCCGGCGGGACAGCGGGGAGACCCAGTACTTC	CASSRRRDSGETQYF	TRBV19	TRBJ2-5	.	.
TGTGCCAGCAGTGAGGGAGTGCCGGAAGAGCAGTTCTTC	CASSEGVPEEQFF	TRBV6-1	TRBJ2-1	.	.
TGTGCCAGCTTCCTCCGGGTAGGGGAGGTAAATGAGCAGTTCTTC	CASFLRVGEVNEQFF	TRBV12-3/TRBV12-4	TRBJ2-1	many	.
TGTGCCAGCAGCTCGAATTCCGGGAGTCCCTTATACGAGCAGTACTTC	CASSSNSGSPLYEQYF	TRBV14	TRBJ2-7	.	.
TGTGCCAGCAGCCCCGTAGGGCGTATGGCTGGAAACACCATATATTTT	CASSPVGRMAGNTIYF	TRBV7-9	TRBJ1-3	few	.
TGTGCCATCAGCAAAGGACTAGGAGGCAAAAACATTCAGTACTTC	CAISKGLGGKNIQYF	TRBV10-3	TRBJ2-4	few	TRBD2
TGCAGTGCTCCTGTCGCCGGGACAGGGGTTTACGAGCAGTACTTC	CSAPVAGTGVYEQYF	TRBV20-1	TRBJ2-7	few	TRBD1
TGTGCCATCAGTGGGCAAAGACTAGCGGGATCGGTCACCGGGGAGCTGTTTTTT	CAISGQRLAGSVTGELFF	TRBV10-3	TRBJ2-2	.	TRBD2
TGCAGCGTTGGGCAGTACCCATACACAGATACGCAGTATTTT	CSVGQYPYTDTQYF	TRBV29-1	TRBJ2-3	.	.
TGCAGTGCTAGAGATACGGTAAAGACTAGCTATGAGCAGTTCTTC	CSARDTVKTSYEQFF	TRBV20-1	TRBJ2-1	.	TRBD2
TGTGCCAGCAGCTTAACATTCAATGAGCAGTTCTTC	CASSLTFNEQFF	TRBV7-3	TRBJ2-1	many	.
TGTGCCAGCAGCCCACTAAGAGGTGGGCAAGCCGGGGAGCTGTTTTTT	CASSPLRGGQAGELFF	TRBV12-3/TRBV12-4	TRBJ2-2	.	.
TGTGCCAGCAGCCCCCAGGGTCGCACTGAAGCTTTCTTT	CASSPQGRTEAFF	TRBV7-2	TRBJ1-1	few	.
TGTGCCAGCAGTTACTCGATGTCCGGTTCCGGGGAGCTGTTTTTT	CASSYSMSGSGELFF	TRBV6-5	TRBJ2-2	.	.
TGTGCCAGCAGTTTGCCCCTCAATGAGCAGTTCTTC	CASSLPLNEQFF	TRBV12-3/TRBV12-4	TRBJ2-1	many	.
TGTGCCAGCAGCCTAGGGACGTTGAATGAGCAGTTCTTC	CASSLGTLNEQFF	TRBV11-2	TRBJ2-1	.	.
TGCGCCAGCAGCTTGGCCACAAGCTCCTACAATGAGCAGTTCTTC	CASSLATSSYNEQFF	TRBV5-1	TRBJ2-1	many	.
TGTGCCAGCAGCTTACTGGACGACTATGGCTACACCTTC	CASSLLDDYGYTF	TRBV7-8	TRBJ1-2	few	.
TGTGCCAGCGGCCGACTAGCGGAAAATGAGCAGTTCTTC	CASGRLAENEQFF	TRBV6-1	TRBJ2-1	many	TRBD2
TGTGCCAGCAGCTTAACGATAAGAGGGGCTGAAGCTTTCTTT	CASSLTIRGAEAFF	TRBV7-3	TRBJ1-1	.	.
TGTGCCGTAGCCGGGACAGGGGGCACTGAAGCTTTCTTT	CAVAGTGGTEAFF	TRBV12-3/TRBV12-4	TRBJ1-1	.	TRBD1
TGTGCCAGCATTCGACCTCAGGGGGCGCGTACTGAAGCTTTCTTT	CASIRPQGARTEAFF	TRBV6-1	TRBJ1-1	.	TRBD1
TGTGCCAGCAGCGTATTGAAGGGGACCCCTAAGAGCAATGAGCAGTTCTTC	CASSVLKGTPKSNEQFF	TRBV9	TRBJ2-1	.	.
TGTGCCAGCGCCCCGGGACAGTCGCGAAGCTACACCTTC	CASAPGQSRSYTF	TRBV6-1	TRBJ1-2	many	TRBD1
TGTGACAGCAGTTTACCTCCGGGACCCCTGAACACCGGGGAGCTGTTTTTT	CDSSLPPGPLNTGELFF	TRBV12-3/TRBV12-4	TRBJ2-2	.	.